Below, 28 T cell receptor beta chains from the same sample are listed, as sequenced in a study of regulatory T cells in long-lasting Graves disease. For TCR beta, libraries came from iRepertoire HTBI primers and Arm-PCR of CDR3 regions. TCRdb redid the calling of the multiplex PCR reads with MiXCR, one entry per CDR3 protein. This table has 400,000 to 550,000 distinct CDR3 sequences, about 17% appearing once. Described time point: newly diagnosed GD, antithyroid drugs for less than 3 months. PBMC-derived RNA was used for the TCR library. The sample was also reused in another study, on T cells in Graves' hyperthyroidism and ophthalmopathy.

Here the sequenced sample was peripheral blood mononuclear cells (PBMCs), taken at new diagnosis, from a patient treated with antithyroid drugs. These receptors all come from a woman in her thirties with Graves disease.

This chain joins TRBV20-1 and TRBJ1-5; D call uncertain. Germline-derived CDR1 and CDR2 are DFQATT and SNEGSKA (reference sequence). V was shortened by 5 bases and J by 2 bases, with 19 bases between the two germline ends. The length of the CDR3 is 16 residues. In DNA, the CDR3 is TGCAGTGCTGGATCCCGCGGGGTGCTGGGCAATCAGCCCCAGCATTTT. It translates to CSAGSRGVLGNQPQHF.

Many counts were recorded for this clonotype. V gene TRBV5-1 combines with J gene TRBJ1-3, with no clear D. Looked up from germline, CDR1 is SGHRS and CDR2 is YFSETQ. The CDR3 loop spans 15 amino acids. Trimming removed 0 bases from V and 0 bases from J, with 7 bases in between. In nucleotides, the CDR3 is TGCGCCAGCAGCTTGGTCGGTATCTCTGGAAACACCATATATTTT. Translating it yields CASSLVGISGNTIYF.

This clonotype has at least ten counts. V and J are TRBV2 and TRBJ1-1; TRBD1 agrees at 9 bases. The length of the CDR3 is 15 residues. The germline CDR1 and CDR2 sequences are SNHLY and FYNNEI. V lost 5 bases, J lost 6 bases, and 10 bases stayed unmatched. CDR3 in DNA: TGTGCCAGCAGTTCCCCGGACAGGGGTGCTCCTGAAGCTTTCTTT. Amino acids: CASSSPDRGAPEAFF.

A remark on this clonotype: With a far larger clone one base away, a read error is the likely cause. This chain joins TRBV3-1 and TRBJ1-5, with 8 bases that match TRBD1. CDR1 is LGHDT and CDR2 is YNNKEL in the germline V gene (reference sequence). The CDR3 consists of 17 residues. The CDR3 sequence: CASRVNRGAVSNHPQHF. CDR3 DNA: TGTGCCAGCAGGGTTAACAGGGGGGCTGTTTCTAATCATCCCCAGCATTTT.

With respect to this clonotype: With a much larger clone just one base away, this may be a read error. The genes are TRBV5-1 and TRBJ2-1; 8 bases are shared with TRBD2. CDR3 length: 16 residues. Germline V gives CDR1 SGHRS, CDR2 YFSETQ. The DNA of the CDR3 is TGCGCCTGCAGCTTGGTTGGACTAGCAACCTACAATGAGCAGTTCTTC. Translated, it gives CACSLVGLATYNEQFF.

This clonotype was picked up many times. The V and J genes are TRBV30 and TRBJ1-1; D ambiguous. There are 14 residues in the CDR3. The V gene's germline CDR1 is GTSNPN and CDR2 SVGIG (reference sequence). Trimming took 3 bases from V and 6 from J, leaving 17 bases between them. CDR3 bases: TGTGCCTGGAGCCAGTCTCTACGGAGGGCTGAAGCTTTCTTT. It encodes CAWSQSLRRAEAFF.

This clonotype has just a few counts. The chain uses TRBV6-5 and TRBJ1-5; TRBD1 aligns across 7 bases. Trimming at V came to 2 bases and at J to 2 bases, leaving 3 bases not matched to a gene. The CDR3 is 15 amino acids. The germline V gene encodes CDR1 MNHEY and CDR2 SVGAGI. The CDR3 DNA follows: TGTGCCAGCAGTTACGGAGGACAGGGCAATCAGCCCCAGCATTTT. Translation gives CASSYGGQGNQPQHF.

The chain recombines TRBV14 with TRBJ2-5; D is uncertain. The CDR3 is 15 residues long. Trimming left V 2 bases short and J 1 base short, with 11 bases between. CDR1 is SGHDN, CDR2 FVKESK, per germline. In DNA form, the CDR3 reads TGTGCCAGCAGCCAACTAACAGCCATCCAAGAGACCCAGTACTTC. Protein sequence: CASSQLTAIQETQYF.

J is TRBJ2-5 and V is TRBV27; 8 nucleotides align to TRBD1. This CDR3 has 15 residues. Germline V CDR1 and CDR2: MNHEY, SMNVEV (reference sequence). Trimming at V came to 5 bases and at J to 2 bases, leaving 7 bases not matched to a gene. The CDR3 region is CASSRGTGVQETQYF. The DNA for the CDR3 is TGTGCCAGCAGTCGCGGGACAGGCGTACAAGAGACCCAGTACTTC.

This clonotype was detected many times. CDR3 coding DNA: TGTGCCAGCAGTCTGACGGGGTCGGAGTATTTT. This sequence encodes CASSLTGSEYF. The rearrangement joins TRBV7-2 to TRBJ2-3; the D gene is possibly TRBD2 (5 bases). The CDR3 is made up of 11 amino acids. Germline V gives CDR1 SGHTA, CDR2 FQGNSA. V was clipped by 6 bases and J by 13 bases, with 14 bases between them.

In this sample, this clonotype turned up many times. The V and J genes are TRBV18 and TRBJ1-1, with 7 bases matching TRBD1. The CDR3 is made up of 14 amino acids. The V gene end was trimmed by 3 bases and the J gene end by 8 bases; junction bases not matched to a gene: 9. In germline, CDR1 is KGHSH, CDR2 LQKENI. The DNA for the CDR3 is TGTGCCAGCTCACCTGGACAGGATCTTCGGGAAGCTTTCTTT. This translates into CASSPGQDLREAFF.

This clonotype was seen ten or more times. The chain combines TRBV5-6 with TRBJ2-1, with 7 bases identical to TRBD1. The length of the CDR3 is 15 residues. The germline gives CDR1 SGHDT, CDR2 YYEEEE. V dropped 2 bases and J dropped 3; count of bases not matched to a gene: 5. The CDR3 sequence: CASSLVGGGYNEQFF. The DNA of the CDR3 is TGTGCCAGCAGCTTAGTAGGGGGCGGCTACAATGAGCAGTTCTTC.

As for this clonotype: Sequence at one end of the junction differs from germline and may be a read error. This sequence joins TRBV14 and TRBJ2-1; maybe TRBD2 (6 bases). Germline CDR1 SGHDN, CDR2 FVKESK. CDR3 size: 16 residues. In DNA, the CDR3 is TGTGCCAGCAGCCTCCGGGACTCACACTTATACAATGACCAGTTCTTC. Translating it yields CASSLRDSHLYNDQFF.

This clonotype was counted many times. V gene TRBV20-1 combines with J gene TRBJ1-1; unclear D gene. Germline loops: CDR1 DFQATT, CDR2 SNEGSKA (reference sequence). V was cut by 5 bases and J by 0 bases, with 16 bases left in between. CDR3 length: 15 amino acids. CDR3 protein: CSAPRAGRLNTEAFF. CDR3 in DNA: TGCAGTGCTCCCCGGGCCGGCAGGCTGAACACTGAAGCTTTCTTT.

This clonotype was seen ten or more times. One end of the junction varies from germline; a read error may be responsible. The chain joins TRBV5-1 to TRBJ1-1, with D unresolved. Germline V CDR1 and CDR2: SGHRS, YFSETQ. The CDR3 contains 12 residues. CDR3 in DNA: TGTGCCAGCAGCTCAGAGGGCACTGAAGCTTTCTTT. Protein product: CASSSEGTEAFF.

In this sample, this clonotype turned up a few times. The chain combines TRBV5-1 with TRBJ2-3; 8 bases fit TRBD2. The germline V gene encodes CDR1 SGHRS and CDR2 YFSETQ. This CDR3 has 16 residues. With 3 bases clipped from V and 4 bases from J, the junction kept 10 bases outside the gene matches. The CDR3 here is CASSSSSGRSADTQYF. For the CDR3, the DNA is TGCGCCAGCAGCTCATCTAGCGGGCGAAGCGCAGATACGCAGTATTTT.

The V call is TRBV2, the J call TRBJ2-7; D may match TRBD1 or TRBD2 (7 bases each). The CDR3 length is 15 residues. Germline-derived CDR1 and CDR2 are SNHLY and FYNNEI. V dropped 1 base and J dropped 2 bases, with 12 bases sitting between them. Written as DNA, the CDR3 is TGTGCCAGCAGTGAAGGCCAGGGGGGGCCCTACGAGCAGTACTTC. Translation: CASSEGQGGPYEQYF.

In this sample, this clonotype turned up many times. The genes are TRBV27 and TRBJ2-2; D may match TRBD1 or TRBD2 (5 bases each). This CDR3 spans 16 amino acids. The V gene's germline CDR1 is MNHEY and CDR2 SMNVEV (reference sequence). V was trimmed by 3 bases and J by 7 bases, leaving 18 bases between them. The chain's CDR3 is CASSFSRTGGGGELFF. The CDR3 bases are TGTGCCAGCAGTTTCTCTAGGACTGGGGGTGGCGGGGAGCTGTTTTTT.

This clonotype was detected many times. This rearrangement joins TRBV6-2 or TRBV6-3 to TRBJ2-3; 7 positions match TRBD2. J lost 0 bases, V lost 6 bases, and 12 bases had no gene match. Germline V CDR1 and CDR2: MNHEY, SVGEGT. The CDR3 loop spans 17 amino acids. This CDR3 reads CASRPILGGTSTDTQYF. CDR3 nucleotide sequence: TGTGCCAGCAGGCCCATCTTGGGAGGGACGAGCACAGATACGCAGTATTTT.

The chain carries TRBV20-1 and TRBJ2-1, with 14 bases matching TRBD2. Unmatched junction bases numbered 18, after V lost 1 base and J lost 13 bases. Germline V CDR1 and CDR2: DFQATT, SNEGSKA (reference sequence). This CDR3 has 18 residues. CDR3 in amino acids: CSARGGTSGSRSGPTQFF. CDR3 nucleotide sequence: TGCAGTGCTAGAGGCGGGACTAGCGGGAGTAGGAGTGGGCCCACACAGTTCTTC.

In its sample, this clonotype was seen once. This chain uses TRBV6-1 with TRBJ1-1; 8 bases fit TRBD1. The ends lost 6 bases at V and 5 bases at J; junction bases unmatched: 11. This CDR3 spans 15 amino acids. Germline V lookup: CDR1 MNHNS, CDR2 SASEGT. CDR3 coding DNA: TGTGCCAGCAGCACCCTAACAGGGGGGATTACTGAAGCTTTCTTT. Its protein is CASSTLTGGITEAFF.

A few counts support this clonotype. V usage is TRBV28 and J usage is TRBJ2-2, with 11 bases identical to TRBD2. Losses at the gene ends were 4 bases for V and 7 bases for J; bases not matched to a gene: 8. The CDR3 totals 16 residues. The germline CDR1 and CDR2 sequences are MDHEN and SYDVKM. CDR3 amino acids: CASSSTSGSDSGELFF. Here the CDR3 DNA reads TGTGCCAGCAGTTCCACTAGCGGGAGTGATAGCGGGGAGCTGTTTTTT.

This clonotype came up a few times. The chain has TRBV20-1 and TRBJ2-1; TRBD2 agrees at 9 bases. This CDR3 has 16 amino acids. Trimming took 6 bases from V and 2 from J; bases not matched to a gene: 11. Per germline, CDR1 DFQATT and CDR2 SNEGSKA (reference sequence). CDR3 DNA sequence: TGCAGTGCGAGCCTTAGCGGGAGTTTTCCCTACAATGAGCAGTTCTTC. This gives the protein CSASLSGSFPYNEQFF.

This CDR3 is CASSLDRGDTQYF. CDR3 sequence (DNA): TGTGCCAGCAGCCTTGACAGGGGAGATACGCAGTATTTT. J is TRBJ2-3 and V is TRBV7-9; 8 bases are a match to TRBD1. CDR1 and CDR2 from the germline V gene are SEHNR and FQNEAQ (reference sequence). The V gene end was trimmed by 5 bases and the J gene end by 5 bases; junction bases not matched to a gene: 3. This CDR3 has 13 amino acids.

This clonotype was seen repeatedly, ten times or more. The genes are TRBV20-1 and TRBJ2-7; tentative D call: TRBD1 (5 bases). The germline gives CDR1 DFQATT, CDR2 SNEGSKA (reference sequence). Between the trimmed V and J ends, which lost 3 bases and 1 base, there was a span of 13 bases. The CDR3 length is 14 residues. CDR3 sequence reads: CSARRQGYSYEQYF. CDR3 in DNA: TGCAGTGCTAGGCGGCAGGGCTATTCCTACGAGCAGTACTTC.

The chain couples TRBV3-1 to TRBJ1-1; D remains unclear. Germline V gene lookup returns CDR1 LGHDT and CDR2 YNNKEL (reference sequence). This CDR3 region has 14 residues. Trimming left V 4 bases short and J 2 bases short, with 11 bases between. This CDR3 reads CASSPLHDNTEAFF. The CDR3 nucleotides read TGTGCCAGCAGCCCCCTCCATGATAACACTGAAGCTTTCTTT.

This clonotype has a count of ten or more. CDR3 amino acids: CASSFGSGEPVAKNIQYF. Written as DNA, the CDR3 is TGTGCCAGCAGCTTCGGGAGTGGGGAGCCAGTGGCCAAAAACATTCAGTACTTC. The gene calls are TRBV11-2 and TRBJ2-4; D might be TRBD2 (6 bases). There are 18 residues in the CDR3. CDR1 is SGHAT, CDR2 FQNNGV, per germline. Trimming cost V 3 bases and J 1 base, with 19 bases left between them.

This clonotype was seen many times. The chain is built from TRBV6-4 and TRBJ1-5; the match to TRBD1 covers 8 bases. Germline V gene sequence: CDR1 MRHNA, CDR2 SNTAGT. The CDR3 is made up of 15 amino acids. V trimming: 6 bases; J trimming: 1 base; junction bases outside the gene matches: 5. The CDR3 spells CASSGGQGSNQPQHF. CDR3 in DNA: TGTGCCAGCAGCGGCGGACAGGGAAGCAATCAGCCCCAGCATTTT.